One T cell receptor beta chain is described in this entry. This receptor's antigen is unknown. Base qualities are not provided; no much larger clone lies one nucleotide away. This sample stems from a study of vaccination effects on CD4 cells after COVID-19 (dated 2022 in TCRdb). Notes on the research overall: Each participant received two doses of an mRNA SARS-CoV-2 vaccine, either BNT162b2 or mRNA-1273. In the study, cultures from other donors were sequenced using the Oncomine TCR Beta short-read assay on an Illumina iSeq 100. SARS-CoV-2 spike-specific CD4+ TCR repertoires from before and after mRNA vaccination were compared in COVID-19 convalescent patients and in infection-naive vaccine recipients. Altogether, over 9 COVID-19 convalescent patients and a handful of SARS-CoV-2-naive healthy vaccine recipients made up the full study.

The ViraFEST assay stimulated PBMC with viral peptide pools and then used TCR sequencing to identify antigen-specific CD4+ T cell clonotypes by expansion. After around 10 days of culture, CD4+ T cells were isolated with the EasySep CD4+ T cell isolation kit. Healthy vaccine recipients had no prior SARS-CoV-2 infection, confirmed by negative nucleocapsid antibodies before and after vaccination. Two million PBMC per well were cultured in IMDM with around 5% human AB serum, 8 to 10 IU/ml IL-2 and gentamicin, plus 10 ug/ml peptides. Half of the culture medium was replaced with fresh IL-2-containing medium on days 3 and 7. Unless otherwise noted, each peptide stimulation condition was cultured in triplicate wells. PBMC were separated from whole blood using Ficoll-Paque Plus gradient centrifugation and were then either cryopreserved at -140C or used fresh. The overlapping peptide pools covered the spike proteins of SARS-CoV-2 and of the common cold coronaviruses HCoV-NL63, HCoV-OC43 and HCoV-229E. Genomic DNA was extracted from cultured CD4+ T cells with the QIAamp micro DNA kit.

As encoded in the germline V gene (reference sequence), CDR1 is LGHDT while CDR2 is YNNKEL. The cysteine opens and the phenylalanine closes a CDR3 of 14 amino acids. Only the CDR3 DNA is retained, 42 bases long and in frame from the first base. V is shortened by 4 bases, J by 0 bases, and the region joining them spans 7 bases. The investigation overall reported the following: In healthy vaccine recipients, vaccine-induced clones were almost all SARS-CoV-2 mono-reactive, with only 1 of 255 being cross-reactive with common cold coronaviruses. Only a small number of convalescent patients were included, and no early post-infection timepoints were available, which limited the study. Marked clonal contraction was observed in both infection-induced and vaccine-induced clones at late post-vaccination timepoints, consistent with waning T cell responses.

Library creation used the immunoSEQ multiplex PCR assay. TCR beta CDR3 sequencing was performed on DNA from the cultured, isolated CD4+ T cells. As for how the authors treated the data: Non-productive TCR sequences were discarded, and reads were trimmed to the CDR3 region, with only CDR3s of 7 or more amino acids retained. Antigen-specific clonotypes were identified with the MANAFEST web app by comparing expansion in peptide wells against reference cultures. Positive clones required FDR<0.05 expansion versus reference and all other wells, odds ratio above 5, and frequency above 0.1% in two replicate wells. A clonotype was called cross-reactive if it was significantly expanded both in SARS-CoV-2 spike wells and in at least one common cold coronavirus spike condition. Levenshtein distance calculated with the stringdist R package was used to assess CDR3 similarity, and unrooted trees were constructed with ape in R 3.6.1. Entries here come from immuneACCESS through TCRdb and include only in-frame sequences with V and J called. Some clones fail to appear in such tables; in the studies checked, an unresolved V gene covers under half of the shortfall, and the cause of the remainder is unknown. The DNA gave D and trimming, while V, J and clone size come from that table. Across this sample there are tens of thousands of clones, with roughly 72% seen only once. Together, the top ten hold 4% of the sample.

This sample comprised CD4+ T cells from PBMCs cultured with HCoV-OC43 spike peptides, obtained before COVID-19 vaccination. Interpreted using the paper, the cell subset or site label stands for: HCoV-OC43 spike overlapping peptide pool stimulation. The sequence joins TRBV3-1 (or the pseudogene TRBV3-2) to TRBJ1-3; a confident D gene designation cannot be given. The TCR comes from a human donor who received a COVID-19 vaccine. This receptor carries the CDR3 CASSPGASGNTIYF. The DNA sequence is TGTGCCAGCAGCCCAGGCGCCTCTGGAAACACCATATATTTT.